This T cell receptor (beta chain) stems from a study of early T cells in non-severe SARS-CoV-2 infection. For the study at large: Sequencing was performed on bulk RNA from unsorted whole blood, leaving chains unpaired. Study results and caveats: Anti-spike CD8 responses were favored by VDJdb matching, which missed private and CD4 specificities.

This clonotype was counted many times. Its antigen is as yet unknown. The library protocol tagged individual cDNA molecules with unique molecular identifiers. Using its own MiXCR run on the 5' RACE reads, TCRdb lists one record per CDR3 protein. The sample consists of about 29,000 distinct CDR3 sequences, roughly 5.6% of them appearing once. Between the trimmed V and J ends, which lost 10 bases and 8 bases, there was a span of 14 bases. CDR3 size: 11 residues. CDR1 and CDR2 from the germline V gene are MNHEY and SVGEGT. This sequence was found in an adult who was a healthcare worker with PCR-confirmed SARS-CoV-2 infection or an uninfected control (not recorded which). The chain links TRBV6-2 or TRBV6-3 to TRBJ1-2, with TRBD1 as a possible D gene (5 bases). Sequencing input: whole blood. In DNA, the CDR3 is TGTGCCACGGGGGATCGTGGAGGCTACACCTTC. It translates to CATGDRGGYTF.